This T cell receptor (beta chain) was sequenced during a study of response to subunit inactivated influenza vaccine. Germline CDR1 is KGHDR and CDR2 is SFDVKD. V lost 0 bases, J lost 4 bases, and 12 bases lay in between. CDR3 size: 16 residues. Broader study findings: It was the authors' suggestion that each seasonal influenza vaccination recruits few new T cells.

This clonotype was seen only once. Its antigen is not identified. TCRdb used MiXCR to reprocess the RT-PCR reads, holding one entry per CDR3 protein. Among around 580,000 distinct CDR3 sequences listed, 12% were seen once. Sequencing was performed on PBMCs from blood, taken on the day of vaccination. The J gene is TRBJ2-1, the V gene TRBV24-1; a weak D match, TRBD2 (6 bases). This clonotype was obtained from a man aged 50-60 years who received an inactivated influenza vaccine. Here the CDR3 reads CATSDLGGQGYNEQFF. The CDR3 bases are TGTGCCACCAGTGATTTGGGAGGGCAGGGTTACAATGAGCAGTTCTTC.